This TCR beta chain was recorded in a study of beta chain features in type 1 diabetes. Whole-study findings and limits: Comparison showed that naive, central memory and Treg TCRB repertoires appeared more similar among patients than among healthy donors. Lower insertion and higher deletion counts appeared at VDJ junctions in type 1 diabetes patients.

CD4+ naive, central memory, regulatory and stem cell-like memory cells were sorted via CD45RO/CCR7/CD25/CD127/CD95/CD27. Every isolated RNA sample was fully reverse transcribed, so sequencing captured expressed TCRB transcripts. The assay was immunoSEQ multiplex PCR, and TCRdb's table has in-frame clones only and misses some. The table shows under 400,000 clones, with roughly 12% occurring only once. The V gene's germline CDR1 is SQVTM and CDR2 ANQGSEA. The V and J ends lost 3 bases and 1 base respectively, with 6 bases between them. This CDR3 contains 12 residues. This clone has a handful of counts. The antigen is undetermined.

This sequence was found in a man aged 18 to 29 in good health. The chain combines TRBV29-1 with TRBJ1-2; D may be TRBD1 (5 bases). The source material was naive CD4+ T cells from blood. The CDR3 coding sequence is TGCAGCGTTGACCAGGGTAACTATGGCTACACCTTC. This sequence encodes CSVDQGNYGYTF.